The 20 T cell receptor beta chains given below trace back to one sample, sequenced in a study of T cells in Graves' hyperthyroidism and ophthalmopathy. Amplified TCR beta CDR3 regions came from RNA transcripts. The primer set for the first-round RT-PCR of the TCR CDR3 was HTBI. TCRdb called the multiplex PCR reads again in MiXCR, with one record for every CDR3 protein. The sample yields 650,000 to 850,000 distinct CDR3 sequences, roughly 20% seen once. Sequences were obtained from blood. The receptors originated from a woman aged 45-59 years with Graves' hyperthyroidism that later progressed to Graves' ophthalmopathy.

This chain links TRBV15 with TRBJ2-1; a weak D match, TRBD1 (6 bases). This CDR3 has 17 residues. V dropped 6 bases and J dropped 0 bases, with 18 bases sitting between them. In germline, CDR1 is LNHNV, CDR2 YYDKDF (reference sequence). The CDR3 DNA sequence: TGTGCCACCAGGAAAAACAGGGAGATTTACTCCTACAATGAGCAGTTCTTC. Translating gives CATRKNREIYSYNEQFF.

Many counts were recorded for this clonotype. This chain joins TRBV5-1 and TRBJ1-1, with 9 bases identical to TRBD1. This CDR3 region has 15 residues. With 3 bases clipped from V and 2 bases from J, the junction kept 5 bases outside the gene matches. Germline values: CDR1 SGHRS, CDR2 YFSETQ. The CDR3 sequence: CASSSGQGYNTEAFF. CDR3 DNA: TGCGCCAGCAGCTCAGGACAGGGGTATAACACTGAAGCTTTCTTT.

The chain joins TRBV6-1 to TRBJ2-2; D might be TRBD2 (5 bases). Trimming shortened V by 3 bases and J by 4 bases, and 15 bases separated the two germline ends. Germline values: CDR1 MNHNS, CDR2 SASEGT. This CDR3 is built from 16 residues. The CDR3 nucleotides are TGTGCCAGCAGTGACCGGTCCTCGGGATTCACCGGGGAGCTGTTTTTT. Residues: CASSDRSSGFTGELFF.

This clonotype showed up just a few times. The CDR3 loop is CASSHPGGANYGYTF. The CDR3 region has the DNA TGTGCCAGCAGCCACCCCGGAGGAGCTAACTATGGCTACACCTTC. The chain joins TRBV3-1 to TRBJ1-2, with unresolved D. In germline, CDR1 is LGHDT, CDR2 YNNKEL (reference sequence). V shed 3 bases and J shed 0 bases, with 11 bases lying between them. The CDR3 extends over 15 amino acids.

V usage is TRBV6-7 and J usage is TRBJ2-1, with 12 nucleotides matching TRBD1. TRBV6-7 counts as an open reading frame of uncertain function. There are 16 residues in the CDR3. V shed 4 bases, J shed 7 bases, and the junction held 8 bases outside the gene matches. CDR3 in DNA: TGTGCCAGCAGTTCCCGGGACAGGGGGCGCCCAAATGAGCAGTTCTTC. Its protein is CASSSRDRGRPNEQFF.

The chain uses TRBV5-1 and TRBJ2-2, with unresolved D. Trimming cost V 5 bases and J 6 bases, with 14 bases left between them. CDR1 SGHRS and CDR2 YFSETQ come from the germline V gene. The CDR3 loop spans 14 amino acids. CDR3 DNA: TGCGCCAGCAGGGCTACTGTATTGGCCGGGGAGCTGTTTTTT. Translation gives CASRATVLAGELFF. Supplemented by reference TRBV5-1 and TRBJ2-2, the full variable domain reads KAGVTQTPRYLIKTRGQQVTLSCSPISGHRSVSWYQQTPGQGLQFLFEYFSETQRNKGNFPGRFSGRQFSNSRSEMNVSTLELGDSALYLCASRATVLAGELFFGEGSRLTVL.

This clonotype appeared a few times. This chain connects TRBV20-1 to TRBJ1-1; D unresolved. The length of the CDR3 is 16 residues. Germline CDR1 reads DFQATT; CDR2 reads SNEGSKA (reference sequence). The V gene lost 0 bases and the J gene lost 6 bases, with 20 bases spanning the gap. This CDR3 is CSARDEFKSGRPEAFF. Written as DNA, the CDR3 is TGCAGTGCTAGAGATGAATTTAAGAGTGGGAGGCCTGAAGCTTTCTTT.

This clonotype was detected many times. The gene calls are TRBV6-2 or TRBV6-3 and TRBJ2-2, with 8 bases aligning to TRBD1. Trimming at V came to 5 bases and at J to 3 bases, leaving 11 bases not matched to a gene. Germline lookup yields CDR1 MNHEY and CDR2 SVGEGT. The CDR3 is 17 amino acids. Here the CDR3 DNA reads TGTGCCAGCAGTCAAAACCCATCGACAGGGGACACCGGGGAGCTGTTTTTT. This codes for CASSQNPSTGDTGELFF.

V and J are TRBV2 and TRBJ1-1; no clear D gene. The CDR3 is 14 residues long. Per the germline V gene, CDR1 is SNHLY and CDR2 is FYNNEI. V was shortened by 5 bases and J by 0 bases, with 10 bases between the two germline ends. The CDR3 loop is CASSWSTVNTEAFF. CDR3 nucleotides: TGTGCCAGCAGTTGGTCAACAGTGAACACTGAAGCTTTCTTT. Full variable domain (rest looked up from reference TRBV2 and TRBJ1-1): EPEVTQTPSHQVTQMGQEVILRCVPISNHLYFYWYRQILGQKVEFLVSFYNNEISEKSEIFDDQFSVERPDGSNFTLKIRSTKLEDSAMYFCASSWSTVNTEAFFGQGTRLTVV.

This clonotype was counted at least ten times. This chain uses TRBV5-1 with TRBJ2-1, with D perhaps matching TRBD1 (6 bases). V was shortened by 0 bases and J by 6 bases, with 19 bases between the two germline ends. Germline V gives CDR1 SGHRS, CDR2 YFSETQ. CDR3 length: 17 residues. CDR3 loop: CASSLVSGVRRGNEQFF. CDR3 sequence (DNA): TGCGCCAGCAGCTTGGTGTCAGGGGTCCGTCGGGGCAATGAGCAGTTCTTC. Filled out from reference TRBV5-1 and TRBJ2-1, the complete variable domain reads KAGVTQTPRYLIKTRGQQVTLSCSPISGHRSVSWYQQTPGQGLQFLFEYFSETQRNKGNFPGRFSGRQFSNSRSEMNVSTLELGDSALYLCASSLVSGVRRGNEQFFGPGTRLTVL.

The chain has TRBV29-1 and TRBJ1-2, with D unresolved. Germline assignment: CDR1 SQVTM and CDR2 ANQGSEA. V dropped 3 bases and J dropped 4 bases, with 12 bases sitting between them. This CDR3 comprises 13 residues. DNA for the CDR3: TGCAGCGTTGATTTACAGTTGAGCTATGGCTACACCTTC. Protein: CSVDLQLSYGYTF.

This clonotype was found a few times. The chain uses TRBV6-1 and TRBJ2-5; TRBD2 agrees at 8 bases. The CDR3 is made up of 14 amino acids. Unmatched junction bases numbered 7, after V lost 6 bases and J lost 4 bases. Germline CDR1 and CDR2: MNHNS and SASEGT. CDR3 loop: CASSVIRGGETQYF. CDR3 in DNA: TGTGCCAGCAGCGTAATCCGGGGGGGAGAGACCCAGTACTTC.

This chain connects TRBV27 to TRBJ2-4, with unresolved D. The length of the CDR3 is 13 residues. V was cut by 3 bases and J by 8 bases, with 11 bases left in between. From germline, CDR1 is MNHEY and CDR2 SMNVEV (reference sequence). CDR3 sequence: CASSFRYGDIQYF. The CDR3 nucleotides read TGTGCCAGCAGTTTTCGCTATGGGGACATTCAGTACTTC.

This clonotype was observed many times. This chain joins TRBV7-9 and TRBJ1-1; D unclear. From germline, CDR1 is SEHNR and CDR2 FQNEAQ (reference sequence). V was pared by 3 bases and J by 6 bases, with 17 bases between. CDR3 length: 15 amino acids. The CDR3 loop is CASSLAYPSAAEAFF. The CDR3 DNA reads TGTGCCAGCAGCTTGGCCTACCCCTCGGCAGCTGAAGCTTTCTTT. Full variable domain (rest looked up from reference TRBV7-9 and TRBJ1-1): DTGVSQNPRHKITKRGQNVTFRCDPISEHNRLYWYRQTLGQGPEFLTYFQNEAQLEKSRLLSDRFSAERPKGSFSTLEIQRTEQGDSAMYLCASSLAYPSAAEAFFGQGTRLTVV.

Ten or more counts support this clonotype. The rearrangement links TRBV6-1 to TRBJ1-5; 7 nucleotides agree with TRBD1. Germline V gene data show CDR1 as MNHNS and CDR2 as SASEGT. With 4 bases clipped from V and 6 bases from J, the junction kept 9 bases outside the gene matches. The CDR3 spans 15 residues. The chain's CDR3 is CASSAVTGAAQPQHF. DNA of the CDR3: TGTGCCAGCAGTGCCGTTACAGGGGCCGCTCAGCCCCAGCATTTT.

At least ten counts were recorded for this clonotype. J is TRBJ1-2 and V is TRBV30; D gene uncertain. The CDR3 contains 14 residues. Germline loops: CDR1 GTSNPN, CDR2 SVGIG (reference sequence). Trimming pared 1 base from V and 0 bases from J, leaving 9 bases between. This CDR3 reads CAWSDRAANYGYTF. The CDR3 nucleotides read TGTGCCTGGAGTGATAGGGCCGCTAACTATGGCTACACCTTC.

This chain links TRBV18 with TRBJ1-1, with a tentative D call TRBD1 (5 bases). Germline-derived CDR1 and CDR2 are KGHSH and LQKENI. The V and J ends lost 3 bases and 1 base respectively, with 12 bases between them. This CDR3 is 15 amino acids long. The CDR3 protein is CASSPVGRRNTEAFF. DNA for the CDR3: TGTGCCAGCTCACCGGTGGGACGTCGGAACACTGAAGCTTTCTTT.

J is TRBJ1-3 and V is TRBV29-1, with D unresolved. The CDR3 spans 12 residues. CDR1 and CDR2 from the germline V gene are SQVTM and ANQGSEA. Trimming took 7 bases from V and 2 from J, leaving 9 bases between them. The CDR3 DNA is TGCAGCGGCCGCGGCCCTGGAAACACCATATATTTT. Translating it yields CSGRGPGNTIYF.

The rearrangement joins TRBV20-1 to TRBJ1-2, with D unclear. V was shortened by 3 bases and J by 7 bases, with 12 bases between the two germline ends. CDR3 length equals 12 residues. Germline V gene lookup returns CDR1 DFQATT and CDR2 SNEGSKA (reference sequence). DNA of the CDR3: TGCAGTGCTAGCCTGACTGAGGCTGGCTACACCTTC. Translation gives CSASLTEAGYTF.

DNA of the CDR3: TGTGCCAGTAGTCTTACACAAAGTGTATTCAATGAGCAGTTCTTC. This codes for CASSLTQSVFNEQFF. The V and J genes are TRBV19 and TRBJ2-1; D gene uncertain. The ends were cut back, 5 bases at V and 6 bases at J, with 17 bases in the middle. CDR3 size: 15 residues. Per the germline V gene, CDR1 is LNHDA and CDR2 is SQIVND (reference sequence).